The 17 T cell receptor beta chains in this list originate from one sample, sequenced in a study of CD8 T cells in Susac syndrome. Random hexamers were used to reverse transcribe 0.5 to 1 ug of RNA. One entry per CDR3 protein, called by TCRdb with MiXCR from the immunoSEQ multiplex PCR reads. There are 51,000 or so distinct CDR3 sequences in the sample; approximately 94% occur only once, and about 0.55% lies in the top ten. Sequenced sample: CD8+ T cells from PBMCs. The source is a human donor in good health.

V gene TRBV3-1 combines with J gene TRBJ2-1; possible D gene TRBD2, 6 bases. V was shortened by 5 bases and J by 5 bases, with 19 bases between the two germline ends. The germline V gene has CDR1 LGHDT and CDR2 YNNKEL (reference sequence). The CDR3 is 16 amino acids. Here the CDR3 reads CASSLGAGILNNEQFF. DNA for the CDR3: TGTGCCAGCAGCTTAGGGGCGGGGATACTAAACAATGAGCAGTTCTTC.

This rearrangement joins TRBV19 to TRBJ2-5; 7 bases fit TRBD1. The CDR3 is 13 residues long. CDR1 LNHDA and CDR2 SQIVND come from the germline V gene (reference sequence). The V segment lost 6 bases and the J segment 2 bases; nucleotides outside the gene matches: 3. CDR3 DNA: TGTGCCAGTAGGGGCAGGGGGCAAGAGACCCAGTACTTC. As protein: CASRGRGQETQYF.

This clonotype was detected only once. This sequence joins TRBV20-1 and TRBJ2-6; D is unclear. Germline loops: CDR1 DFQATT, CDR2 SNEGSKA (reference sequence). Trimming took off 0 bases at V and 0 bases at J, with 9 bases between the two ends. The CDR3 runs 16 residues. The DNA for the CDR3 is TGCAGTGCTAGAGAATTAGTGATCTCTGGGGCCAACGTCCTGACTTTC. Its translation: CSARELVISGANVLTF.

This chain links TRBV27 with TRBJ2-7, with no clear D. V was trimmed by 8 bases and J by 7 bases, leaving 6 bases between them. CDR3 size: 9 residues. Germline V gene data show CDR1 as MNHEY and CDR2 as SMNVEV (reference sequence). CDR3 nucleotide sequence: TGTGCCAGCGGCTGGGAGCAGTACTTC. This codes for CASGWEQYF.

The chain couples TRBV28 to TRBJ2-7, with 9 bases fitting TRBD1. In germline, CDR1 is MDHEN, CDR2 SYDVKM. CDR3 length equals 16 residues. The junction had 11 bases not matched to a gene; V was cut back by 5 bases and J by 3 bases. The CDR3 sequence is CASSLPRTGDNYEQYF. The CDR3 DNA reads as TGTGCCAGCAGTCTCCCTAGGACAGGGGACAACTACGAGCAGTACTTC.

This chain uses TRBV13 with TRBJ1-5; maybe TRBD1 (6 bases). V was trimmed by 0 bases and J by 1 base, leaving 13 bases between them. The CDR3 extends over 17 amino acids. Germline V gene sequence: CDR1 PRHDT, CDR2 FYEKMQ (reference sequence). This CDR3 reads CASSLGGIGGSNQPQHF. The CDR3 nucleotides are TGTGCCAGCAGCTTAGGAGGAATTGGGGGCAGCAATCAGCCCCAGCATTTT.

This rearrangement joins TRBV18 to TRBJ1-1; 12 bases match TRBD1. CDR3 size: 17 residues. V was clipped by 0 bases and J by 4 bases; unmatched bases: 6. Germline CDR1 KGHSH, CDR2 LQKENI. CDR3 bases: TGTGCCAGCTCACCACCTCCGGGACAGGGGGCGGGCACTGAAGCTTTCTTT. Its translation is CASSPPPGQGAGTEAFF.

The chain employs TRBV4-1 and TRBJ2-7; a weak D match, TRBD1 (6 bases). V was trimmed by 1 base and J by 5 bases, leaving 12 bases between them. Germline V gene data show CDR1 as MGHRA and CDR2 as YSYEKL. There are 14 residues in the CDR3. For the CDR3, the DNA is TGCGCCAGCAGCCAAGGTGCAGGGGTCGACGAGCAGTACTTC. Translated, it gives CASSQGAGVDEQYF.

V usage is TRBV18 and J usage is TRBJ1-5, with D hard to call. This CDR3 region has 15 residues. The V gene lost 4 bases and the J gene lost 4 bases, with 14 bases spanning the gap. CDR1 and CDR2 from the germline V gene are KGHSH and LQKENI. CDR3 sequence (DNA): TGTGCCAGCTCACTAGACATGGAGGAGAATCAGCCCCAGCATTTT. It yields the protein CASSLDMEENQPQHF.

This chain links TRBV5-4 with TRBJ1-1; 7 bases fit TRBD1. The CDR3 length is 15 residues. V lost 3 bases to trimming and J lost 0 bases; unmatched junction nucleotides: 5. Germline V gene data show CDR1 as SGHNT and CDR2 as YYREEE (reference sequence). The chain's CDR3 is CASSSYRGLNTEAFF. CDR3 sequence (DNA): TGTGCCAGCAGCTCTTACAGGGGATTGAACACTGAAGCTTTCTTT.

This clonotype was detected only a few times. The chain uses TRBV7-6 and TRBJ2-5; possibly TRBD1 for D (6 bases). The CDR3 runs 13 residues. The germline V and J ends were trimmed by 5 bases and 5 bases, with 12 bases remaining between them. Germline CDR1 reads SGHVS; CDR2 reads FNYEAQ. CDR3 bases: TGTGCCAGCAGCCTACAGGGCTGGGAGACCCAGTACTTC. Amino acid sequence: CASSLQGWETQYF.

The V call is TRBV5-1, the J call TRBJ2-7; no clear D. The V end lost 1 base, the J end lost 7 bases, and 15 bases lay between the germline ends. Germline CDR1 is SGHRS and CDR2 is YFSETQ. CDR3 length: 14 residues. CDR3 in amino acids: CASSLYSTTWEQYF. CDR3 coding DNA: TGCGCCAGCAGCTTGTATTCCACTACCTGGGAGCAGTACTTC.

The V gene is TRBV2, the J gene TRBJ2-1, with 9 positions matching TRBD1. In germline, CDR1 is SNHLY, CDR2 FYNNEI. V lost 7 bases to trimming and J lost 2 bases; unmatched junction nucleotides: 6. CDR3 length equals 15 residues. Here the CDR3 reads CASNTGTGTYNEQFF. The CDR3 coding sequence is TGTGCCAGCAATACCGGGACAGGGACCTACAATGAGCAGTTCTTC.

There are a few counts of this clonotype. The V and J genes are TRBV4-1 and TRBJ2-1, with TRBD2 identical over 7 bases. This CDR3 has 17 residues. V was pared by 1 base and J by 0 bases, with 6 bases of the junction left unmatched. Germline CDR1 reads MGHRA; CDR2 reads YSYEKL. CDR3 bases: TGCGCCAGCAGCCAAGCTATGCGGGAGAGCTCCTACAATGAGCAGTTCTTC. Protein sequence: CASSQAMRESSYNEQFF.

This chain links TRBV25-1 with TRBJ2-1; 12 nucleotides align to TRBD2. The V gene end was trimmed by 6 bases and the J gene end by 9 bases; junction bases not matched to a gene: 6. The length of the CDR3 is 14 residues. In germline, CDR1 is MGHDK, CDR2 SYGVNS. CDR3 residues: CASRLAGGFSEQFF. CDR3 bases: TGTGCCAGCAGACTAGCGGGAGGTTTTAGTGAGCAGTTCTTC.

This clonotype was seen only once. The chain joins TRBV12-3 or TRBV12-4 to TRBJ2-2, with D unclear. V lost 6 bases and J 1 base, leaving 12 bases between the germline ends. CDR3 length equals 15 residues. CDR3 bases: TGTGCCAGCAGCCTGAGTCTACAGAACACCGGGGAGCTGTTTTTT. It translates to CASSLSLQNTGELFF.

The chain has TRBV29-1 and TRBJ2-1; D uncertain. The CDR3 has 8 residues. CDR1 and CDR2 from the germline V gene are SQVTM and ANQGSEA. The V end lost 6 bases, the J end lost 12 bases, and 6 bases lay between the germline ends. The CDR3 reads CSVSGQFF. The CDR3 nucleotides read TGCAGCGTAAGTGGGCAGTTCTTC.